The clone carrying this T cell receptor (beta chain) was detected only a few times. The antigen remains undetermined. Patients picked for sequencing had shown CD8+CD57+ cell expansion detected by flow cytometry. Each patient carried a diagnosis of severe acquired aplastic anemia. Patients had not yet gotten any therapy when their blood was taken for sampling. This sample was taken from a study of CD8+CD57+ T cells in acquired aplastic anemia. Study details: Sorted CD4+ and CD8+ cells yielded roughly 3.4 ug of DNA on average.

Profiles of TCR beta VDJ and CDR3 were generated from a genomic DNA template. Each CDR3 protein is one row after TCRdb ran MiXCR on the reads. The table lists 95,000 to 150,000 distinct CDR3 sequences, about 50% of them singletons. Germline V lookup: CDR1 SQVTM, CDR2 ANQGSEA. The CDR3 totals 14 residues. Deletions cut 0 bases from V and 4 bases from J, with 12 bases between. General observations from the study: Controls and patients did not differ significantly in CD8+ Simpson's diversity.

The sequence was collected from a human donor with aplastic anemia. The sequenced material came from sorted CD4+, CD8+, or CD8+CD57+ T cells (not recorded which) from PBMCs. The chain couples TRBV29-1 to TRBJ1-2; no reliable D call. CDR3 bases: TGCAGCGTTGAAGATCCCGGGAAGGGCTATGGCTACACCTTC. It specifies CSVEDPGKGYGYTF.